This passage covers 8 T cell receptor beta chains from one sample sequenced in a study of low-dose radiotherapy and immunotherapy resistance in tumors. Covering alpha and beta chains, TRAV- and TRBV-specific primers were used for the first-strand cDNA. Using a constant-region primer together with a V-primer adapter, TCRs were subjected to around 20 PCR cycles of amplification. Each CDR3 protein is one row after TCRdb ran MiXCR on the reads. The sample has about 97,000 distinct CDR3 sequences; around 20% are singletons. The time point here: after trial treatment. Sample treatment: LDRT plus nivolumab, ipilimumab, low-dose cyclophosphamide and aspirin (RACIN trial). The material sequenced was PBMCs, taken after low-dose radiotherapy plus immunotherapy. The origin of the receptors is a male donor with prostate cancer.

This clonotype showed up many times. The chain couples TRBV7-2 to TRBJ2-3, with D possibly TRBD2 on 7 matching bases. The germline CDR1 and CDR2 sequences are SGHTA and FQGNSA. Trimming left V 0 bases short and J 6 bases short, with 22 bases between. The CDR3 is made up of 18 amino acids. DNA for the CDR3: TGTGCCAGCAGCTTAGCGTTGGGTGGGCGGGGGCGAGGGGATACGCAGTATTTT. Translated, it gives CASSLALGGRGRGDTQYF. Full variable domain (remainder filled in from reference TRBV7-2 and TRBJ2-3): GAGVSQSPSNKVTEKGKDVELRCDPISGHTALYWYRQSLGQGLEFLIYFQGNSAPDKSGLPSDRFSAERTGGSVSTLTIQRTQQEDSAVYLCASSLALGGRGRGDTQYFGPGTRLTVL.

There are many counts of this clonotype. The chain carries TRBV6-2 or TRBV6-3 and TRBJ2-1; the D gene is possibly TRBD1 (6 bases). V was clipped by 7 bases and J by 0 bases, with 10 bases between them. The CDR3 loop spans 14 amino acids. Per the germline V gene, CDR1 is MNHEY and CDR2 is SVGEGT. DNA of the CDR3: TGTGCCAGCACCCCCAGGGGCTCCTACAATGAGCAGTTCTTC. Amino acids: CASTPRGSYNEQFF.

This clonotype has at least ten counts. The junction shows a germline mismatch at one end, possibly a read error. The chain carries TRBV19 and TRBJ2-1; 9 bases are a match to TRBD1. Germline CDR1 is LNHDA and CDR2 is SQIVND (reference sequence). The CDR3 contains 17 residues. DNA of the CDR3: TGTGCCAGTAGTATAGGGGGGGGGACAGGGACATACAATGAGCATTTTTTC. Translating gives CASSIGGGTGTYNEHFF. Drawing the rest from reference TRBV19 and TRBJ2-1, the complete variable domain is DGGITQSPKYLFRKEGQNVTLSCEQNLNHDAMYWYRQDPGQGLRLIYYSQIVNDFQKGDIAEGYSVSREKKESFPLTVTSAQKNPTAFYLCASSIGGGTGTYNEHFFGPGTRLTVL.

The V call is TRBV5-4, the J call TRBJ2-1; tentative D call: TRBD2 (5 bases). V gave up 0 bases and J gave up 7 bases, with 17 bases separating them. The length of the CDR3 is 16 residues. CDR1 is SGHNT and CDR2 is YYREEE in the germline V gene (reference sequence). The CDR3 bases are TGTGCCAGCAGCTTGGCGGGGTCTGGCACTGAAAATGAGCAGTTCTTC. This codes for CASSLAGSGTENEQFF.

This clonotype was recorded many times. The chain links TRBV6-6 to TRBJ2-1; the D gene is possibly TRBD2 (6 bases). Germline lookup yields CDR1 MNHNY and CDR2 SVGAGI (reference sequence). CDR3 length: 14 residues. Deletions cut 6 bases from V and 0 bases from J, with 9 bases between. The CDR3 region is CASSPSDSYNEQFF. In nucleotides, the CDR3 is TGTGCCAGCAGCCCTAGCGACTCCTACAATGAGCAGTTCTTC.

This clonotype occurred many times. This chain connects TRBV2 to TRBJ2-1; D is unclear. Trimming removed 5 bases from V and 8 bases from J, with 7 bases in between. CDR3 length: 11 residues. Germline V gene sequence: CDR1 SNHLY, CDR2 FYNNEI. CDR3 in amino acids: CASSSLYEQFF. The CDR3 DNA reads as TGTGCCAGCAGTAGCCTATATGAGCAGTTCTTC.

This clonotype was seen ten or more times. This sequence joins TRBV2 and TRBJ1-5; 7 positions agree with TRBD1. Germline V gene sequence: CDR1 SNHLY, CDR2 FYNNEI. The CDR3 runs 14 residues. V gave up 6 bases and J gave up 4 bases; unmatched junction bases: 6. The CDR3 loop reads CASRAGTVNQPQHF. CDR3 bases: TGTGCCAGCAGGGCCGGGACAGTAAATCAGCCCCAGCATTTT.

This clonotype was observed many times. This chain uses TRBV11-1 with TRBJ2-5; 7 positions match TRBD2. Germline assignment: CDR1 SGHAT and CDR2 FQDESV (reference sequence). The V gene end was trimmed by 6 bases and the J gene end by 5 bases; junction bases not matched to a gene: 3. The CDR3 sequence is 12 residues long. The CDR3 nucleotides are TGTGCCAGCAGTTATAGCGGGGAGACCCAGTACTTC. This encodes CASSYSGETQYF. Variable domain in full (rest from reference TRBV11-1 and TRBJ2-5): EAEVAQSPRYKITEKSQAVAFWCDPISGHATLYWYRQILGQGPELLVQFQDESVVDDSQLPKDRFSAERLKGVDSTLKIQPAELGDSAMYLCASSYSGETQYFGPGTRLLVL.